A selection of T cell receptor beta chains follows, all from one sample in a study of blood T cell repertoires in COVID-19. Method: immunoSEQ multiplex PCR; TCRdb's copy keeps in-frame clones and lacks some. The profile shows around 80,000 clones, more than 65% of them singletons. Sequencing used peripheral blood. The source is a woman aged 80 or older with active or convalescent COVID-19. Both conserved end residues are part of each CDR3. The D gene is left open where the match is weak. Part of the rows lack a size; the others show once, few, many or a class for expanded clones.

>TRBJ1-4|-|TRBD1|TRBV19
TGTGCCAGTAGTCTACAGGGGAGGTATGAAAAACTGTTTTTT
CASSLQGRYEKLFF
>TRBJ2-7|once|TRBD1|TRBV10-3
TGTGCCATCTCCAGGGGGCTCGAGCAGTACTTC
CAISRGLEQYF
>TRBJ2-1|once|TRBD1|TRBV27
TGTGCCAGCAGTTTTCGGGGACAGCTATTAGACTACAATGAGCAGTTCTTC
CASSFRGQLLDYNEQFF
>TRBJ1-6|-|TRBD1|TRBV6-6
TGTGCCAGCAGTACAGGGGTTTCACCCCTCCACTTT
CASSTGVSPLHF
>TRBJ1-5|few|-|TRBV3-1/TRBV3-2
TGTGCCAGCAGCCAAGAAACCAGGGTTTTTCGGCCCCAGCATTTT
CASSQETRVFRPQHF
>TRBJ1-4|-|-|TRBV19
TGTGCCAGTAGTATAGAGGACAATGATGATGAAAAACTGTTTTTT
CASSIEDNDDEKLFF
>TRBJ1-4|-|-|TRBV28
TGTGCCAGCAGTTTACCCCAGACAGGAATTTTGGGACTGTTTTTT
CASSLPQTGILGLFF
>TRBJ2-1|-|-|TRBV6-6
TGTGCCAGCTCCCAGCAGGGGACCTACTACAATGAGCAGTTCTTC
CASSQQGTYYNEQFF
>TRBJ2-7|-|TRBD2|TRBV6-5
TGTGCCAGCAGACGCACACTAGCGGGGGACTACGAGCAGTACTTC
CASRRTLAGDYEQYF
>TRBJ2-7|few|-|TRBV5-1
TGCGCCAGCAGCTTCAGCGGGCCCCCCTCGAACTTC
CASSFSGPPSNF
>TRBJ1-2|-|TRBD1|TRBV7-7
TGTGCTAGCAGGCTTTTACCCTCCGGGACAGGGTATAGTGGCTACACCTTC
CASRLLPSGTGYSGYTF
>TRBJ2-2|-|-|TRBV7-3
TGTGCCAGCAGCTTAAATGCAGACACCGGGGAGCTGTTTTTT
CASSLNADTGELFF
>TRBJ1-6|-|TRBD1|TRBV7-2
TGTGCCAGCAGCTTCAGACAGGGCTATTCACCCCTCCACTTT
CASSFRQGYSPLHF
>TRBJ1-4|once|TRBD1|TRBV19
TGTGCCAGTAGTGTCGGGACAGGGGATGAAAAACTGTTTTTT
CASSVGTGDEKLFF
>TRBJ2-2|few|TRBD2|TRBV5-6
TGTGCCAGCAGCTTACTTTACGGGACTAGCGGCAACACCGGGGAGCTGTTTTTT
CASSLLYGTSGNTGELFF
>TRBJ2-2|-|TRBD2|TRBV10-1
TGCGCCAGCAGCCGGACTAGCGATGTAACGAACACCGGGGAGCTGTTTTTT
CASSRTSDVTNTGELFF
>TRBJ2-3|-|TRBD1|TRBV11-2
TGTGCCAGCAGCTTAGATCCGGCCCGAACCGACAGGGAAGGGACAGATACGCAGTATTTT
CASSLDPARTDREGTDTQYF
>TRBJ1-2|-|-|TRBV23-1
TGCGCCAGCAGTACGCCGGGGGAAGACTATGGCTACACCTTC
CASSTPGEDYGYTF
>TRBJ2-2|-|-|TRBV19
TGTGCCAGTAAAAAGCCGAACACCGGGGAGCTGTTTTTT
CASKKPNTGELFF
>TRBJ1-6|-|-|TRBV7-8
TGTGCCAGCAGCTCCGATCAGGGGTCCTATAATTCACCCCTCCACTTT
CASSSDQGSYNSPLHF
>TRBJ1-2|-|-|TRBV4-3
TGCGCCAGCAGCCAAGACAGGGGAGGACTAGACTATGGCTACACCTTC
CASSQDRGGLDYGYTF
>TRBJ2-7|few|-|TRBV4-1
TGCGCCAGCAGCCAGTCGGGACTCCTAGGGCCCTACGAGCAGTACTTC
CASSQSGLLGPYEQYF
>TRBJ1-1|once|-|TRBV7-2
TGTGCCAGCAGCAAAATGGCGAACACTGAAGCTTTCTTT
CASSKMANTEAFF
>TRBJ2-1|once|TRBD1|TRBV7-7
TGTGCTAGCAGCGAAGGGGTGTGGGGCCCAGGGGGTGACAATGAGCAGTTCTTC
CASSEGVWGPGGDNEQFF
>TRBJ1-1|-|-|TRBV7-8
TGTGCCAGCAGCTTAGCGCAGGTGAACACTGAAGCTTTCTTT
CASSLAQVNTEAFF
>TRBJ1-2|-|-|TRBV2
TGTGCCAGCAGGGCCCGACAGGCTTGGACCTTC
CASRARQAWTF
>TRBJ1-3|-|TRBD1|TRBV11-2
TGTGCCAGCAGCTTAATGGGACAGGGGGCGTCTGGAAACACCATATATTTT
CASSLMGQGASGNTIYF
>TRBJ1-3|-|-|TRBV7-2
TGTGCCAGCAGCTTAGCAGGGGGCTCTGGAAACACCATATATTTT
CASSLAGGSGNTIYF
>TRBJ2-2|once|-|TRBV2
TGTGCCAGCAGAGAATACGGGGAGCTGTTTTTT
CASREYGELFF
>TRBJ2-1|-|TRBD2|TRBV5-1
TGCGCCAGCAGCTTGGGGATATCTAGCGGGGGGGACAATGAGCAGTTCTTC
CASSLGISSGGDNEQFF
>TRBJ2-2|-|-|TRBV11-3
TGTGCCAGCAGCTTAGGTCTGGGAGAGAACACCGGGGAGCTGTTTTTT
CASSLGLGENTGELFF
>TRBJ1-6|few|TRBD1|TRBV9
TGTGCCAGCAGCGGAACGACAGGGAGTGGCTCACCCCTCCACTTT
CASSGTTGSGSPLHF